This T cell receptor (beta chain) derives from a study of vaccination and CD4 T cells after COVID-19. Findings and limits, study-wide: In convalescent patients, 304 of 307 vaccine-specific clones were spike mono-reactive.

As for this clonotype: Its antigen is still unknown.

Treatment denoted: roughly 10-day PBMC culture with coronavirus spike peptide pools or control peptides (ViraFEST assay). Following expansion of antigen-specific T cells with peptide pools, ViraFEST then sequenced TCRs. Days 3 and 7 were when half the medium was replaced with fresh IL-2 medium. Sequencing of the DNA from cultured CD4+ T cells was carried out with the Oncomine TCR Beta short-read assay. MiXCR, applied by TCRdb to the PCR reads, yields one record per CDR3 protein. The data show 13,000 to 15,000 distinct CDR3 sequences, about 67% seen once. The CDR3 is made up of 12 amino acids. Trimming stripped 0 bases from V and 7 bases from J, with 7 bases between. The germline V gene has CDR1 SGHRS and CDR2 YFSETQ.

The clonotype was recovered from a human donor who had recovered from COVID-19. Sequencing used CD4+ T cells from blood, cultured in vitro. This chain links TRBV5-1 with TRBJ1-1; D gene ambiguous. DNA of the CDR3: TGCGCCAGCAGCTTGGGCAGTGGTGAAGCTTTCTTT. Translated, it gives CASSLGSGEAFF.